This T cell receptor beta chain was obtained from a study of T-cell reconstitution after alpha-beta-depleted transplantation in children. Study-wide points: Diversity and T-cell counts at one year after transplant derived mostly from new T cells.

As to this clonotype: Its antigen is unidentified.

The germline V gene encodes CDR1 MDHEN and CDR2 SYDVKM. V lost 6 bases, J lost 8 bases, and 19 bases lay in between. The CDR3 has 14 amino acids. Preparation of the TCRbeta library used unique molecular identifiers. TCRdb re-derived calls from the PCR reads in MiXCR, one entry per CDR3 protein. This table holds about 460,000 distinct CDR3 sequences, about 10% found once. This specimen was PBMCs, taken before TCRalphabeta/CD19-depleted stem cell transplant. The genes are TRBV28 and TRBJ1-1, with D possibly matching TRBD1 (6 bases). The TCR comes from a child under 10 years old with inherited bone marrow failure, due to receive a stem cell transplant. The CDR3 loop reads CASSSPGTLPEAFF. The CDR3 bases are TGTGCCAGCAGCTCCCCCGGGACACTCCCCGAAGCTTTCTTT.